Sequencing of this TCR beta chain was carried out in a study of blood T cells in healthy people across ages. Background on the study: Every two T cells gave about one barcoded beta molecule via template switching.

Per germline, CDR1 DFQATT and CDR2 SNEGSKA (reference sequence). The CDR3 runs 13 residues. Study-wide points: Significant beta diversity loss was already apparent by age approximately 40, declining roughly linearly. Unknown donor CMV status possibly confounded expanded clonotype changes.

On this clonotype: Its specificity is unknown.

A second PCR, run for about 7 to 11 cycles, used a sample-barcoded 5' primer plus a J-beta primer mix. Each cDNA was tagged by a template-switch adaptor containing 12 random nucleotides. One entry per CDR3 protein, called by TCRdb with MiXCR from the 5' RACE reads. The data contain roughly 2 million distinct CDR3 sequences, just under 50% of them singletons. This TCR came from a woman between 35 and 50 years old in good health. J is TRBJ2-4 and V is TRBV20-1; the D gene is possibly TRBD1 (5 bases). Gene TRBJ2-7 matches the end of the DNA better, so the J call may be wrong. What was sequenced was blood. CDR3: CSAGQKLISEQYF. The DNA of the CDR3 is TGCAGTGCAGGACAAAAGCTAATCTCCGAGCAGTACTTC.